This T cell receptor beta chain derives from a study of identical twins. Overall study findings and caveats: There were fewer insertions in abundant cord blood beta clonotypes, but memory repertoires showed no such pattern. Cross-sectional statistical analysis was relied on for the conclusions, without the same donors being followed.

Concerning this clonotype itself: The antigen remains undetermined.

Trimming stripped 2 bases from V and 5 bases from J, with 14 bases between. The CDR3 is made up of 14 amino acids. The germline V gene has CDR1 SGHKS and CDR2 YYEKEE (reference sequence). TCRdb re-called the 5' RACE reads with MiXCR, one entry per CDR3 protein. Of about 200,000 distinct CDR3 sequences listed, about 10% are singletons. The chain is built from TRBV5-5 and TRBJ2-7; D is ambiguous. The sequence came from a man aged 50 to 60 in good health. Sequencing used memory T cells sorted from blood. CDR3 DNA sequence: TGTGCCAGCAGCTTTGGCCTCAGGACGGACGAGCAGTACTTC. Its protein product is CASSFGLRTDEQYF.